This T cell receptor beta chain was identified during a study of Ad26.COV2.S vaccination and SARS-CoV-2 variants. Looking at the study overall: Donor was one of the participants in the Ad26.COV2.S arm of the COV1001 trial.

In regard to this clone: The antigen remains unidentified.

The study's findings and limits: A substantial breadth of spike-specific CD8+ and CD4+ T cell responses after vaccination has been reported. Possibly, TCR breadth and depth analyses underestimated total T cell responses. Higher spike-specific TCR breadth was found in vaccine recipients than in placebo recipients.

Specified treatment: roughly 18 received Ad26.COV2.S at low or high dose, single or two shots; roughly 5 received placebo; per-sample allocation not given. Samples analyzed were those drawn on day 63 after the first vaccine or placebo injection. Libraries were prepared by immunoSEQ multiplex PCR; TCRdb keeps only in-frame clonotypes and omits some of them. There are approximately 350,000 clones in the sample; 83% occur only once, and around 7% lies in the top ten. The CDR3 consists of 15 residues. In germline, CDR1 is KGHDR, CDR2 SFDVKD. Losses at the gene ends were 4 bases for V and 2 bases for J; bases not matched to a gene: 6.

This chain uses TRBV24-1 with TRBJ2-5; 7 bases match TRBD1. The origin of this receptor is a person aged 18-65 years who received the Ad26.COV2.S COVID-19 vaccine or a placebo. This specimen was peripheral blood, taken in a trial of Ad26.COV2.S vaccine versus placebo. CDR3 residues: CATSDPRTGQETQYF. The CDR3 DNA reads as TGTGCCACCAGTGACCCCCGGACAGGACAAGAGACCCAGTACTTC.